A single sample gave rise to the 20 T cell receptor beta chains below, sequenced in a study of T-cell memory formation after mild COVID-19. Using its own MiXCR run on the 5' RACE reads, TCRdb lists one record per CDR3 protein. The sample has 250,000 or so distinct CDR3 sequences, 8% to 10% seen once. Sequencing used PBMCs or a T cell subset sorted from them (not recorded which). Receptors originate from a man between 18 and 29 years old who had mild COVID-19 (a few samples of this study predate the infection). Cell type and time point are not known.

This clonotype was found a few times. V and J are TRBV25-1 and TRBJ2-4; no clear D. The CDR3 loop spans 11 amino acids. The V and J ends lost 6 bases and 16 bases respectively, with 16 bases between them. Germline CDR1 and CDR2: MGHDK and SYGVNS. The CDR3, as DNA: TGTGCCAGCAGAAGGGCCGCAAAAGTCTACTTC. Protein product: CASRRAAKVYF.

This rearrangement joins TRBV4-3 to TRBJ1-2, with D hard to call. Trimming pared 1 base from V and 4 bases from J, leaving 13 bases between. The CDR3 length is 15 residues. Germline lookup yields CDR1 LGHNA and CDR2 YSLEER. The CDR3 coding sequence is TGCGCCAGCAGCCAAGTAATTGGCGTCGGCTATGGCTACACCTTC. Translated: CASSQVIGVGYGYTF.

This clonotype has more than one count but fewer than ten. Here the CDR3 DNA reads TGTGCCAGCAGCTTAGCGTCCGGGCAGACGTCACCCCTCCACTTT. Residues: CASSLASGQTSPLHF. The rearrangement uses TRBV7-2 and TRBJ1-6; D is unresolved. Germline V gene lookup returns CDR1 SGHTA and CDR2 FQGNSA. Trimming pared 0 bases from V and 10 bases from J, leaving 13 bases between. The CDR3 contains 15 residues.

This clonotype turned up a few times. CDR3 loop: CASSQTVGYTGELFF. CDR3 bases: TGCGCCAGCAGCCAGACAGTCGGCTACACCGGGGAGCTGTTTTTT. The chain couples TRBV5-1 to TRBJ2-2; tentatively, D is TRBD1 (5 bases). Germline CDR1 reads SGHRS; CDR2 reads YFSETQ. V lost 4 bases to trimming and J lost 3 bases, with 13 bases between them. CDR3 length equals 15 residues.

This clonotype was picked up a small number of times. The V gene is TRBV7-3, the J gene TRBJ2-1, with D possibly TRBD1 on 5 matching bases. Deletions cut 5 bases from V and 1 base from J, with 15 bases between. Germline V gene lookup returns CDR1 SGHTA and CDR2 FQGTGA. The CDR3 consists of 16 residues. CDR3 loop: CASSHPQGRSYNEQFF. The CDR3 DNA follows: TGTGCCAGCAGCCATCCCCAGGGAAGGTCCTACAATGAGCAGTTCTTC.

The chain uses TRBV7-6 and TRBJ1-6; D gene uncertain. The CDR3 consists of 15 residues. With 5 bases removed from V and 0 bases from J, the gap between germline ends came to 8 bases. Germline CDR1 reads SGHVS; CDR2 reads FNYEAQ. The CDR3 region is CASSPQSSYNSPLHF. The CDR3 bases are TGTGCCAGCAGCCCCCAGAGCTCCTATAATTCACCCCTCCACTTT.

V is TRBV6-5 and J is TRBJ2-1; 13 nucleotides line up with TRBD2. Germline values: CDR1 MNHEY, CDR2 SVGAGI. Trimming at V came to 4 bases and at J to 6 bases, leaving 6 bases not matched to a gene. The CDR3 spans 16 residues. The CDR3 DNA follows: TGTGCCAGCAGTTCCGATACTAGCGGGGGGGTCAATGAGCAGTTCTTC. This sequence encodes CASSSDTSGGVNEQFF.

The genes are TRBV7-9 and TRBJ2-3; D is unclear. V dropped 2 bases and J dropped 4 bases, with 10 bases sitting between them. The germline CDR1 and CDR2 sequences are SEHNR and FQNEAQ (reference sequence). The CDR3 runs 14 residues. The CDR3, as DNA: TGTGCCAGCAGCTTATTGGGAAACGCAGATACGCAGTATTTT. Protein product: CASSLLGNADTQYF.

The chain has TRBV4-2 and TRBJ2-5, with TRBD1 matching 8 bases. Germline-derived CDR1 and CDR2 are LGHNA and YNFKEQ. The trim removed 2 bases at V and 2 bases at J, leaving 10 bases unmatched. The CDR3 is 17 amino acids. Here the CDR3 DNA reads TGTGCCAGCAGCCAATCACCCGGGACAGGAGGACAAGAGACCCAGTACTTC. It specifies CASSQSPGTGGQETQYF.

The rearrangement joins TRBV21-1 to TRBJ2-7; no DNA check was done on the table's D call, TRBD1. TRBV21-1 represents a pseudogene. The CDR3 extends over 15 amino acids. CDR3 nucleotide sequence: TGTGCCAGCAGCAGAGACAGGGGGAGCCCCTACGAGCAGTACGTC. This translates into CASSRDRGSPYEQYV.

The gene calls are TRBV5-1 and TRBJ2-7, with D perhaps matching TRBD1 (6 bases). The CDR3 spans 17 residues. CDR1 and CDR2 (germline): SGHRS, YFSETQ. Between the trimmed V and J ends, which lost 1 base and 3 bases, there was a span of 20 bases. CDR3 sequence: CASSLPSTGRGYYEQYF. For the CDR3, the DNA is TGCGCCAGCAGCTTGCCCTCGACAGGTAGGGGCTACTACGAGCAGTACTTC.

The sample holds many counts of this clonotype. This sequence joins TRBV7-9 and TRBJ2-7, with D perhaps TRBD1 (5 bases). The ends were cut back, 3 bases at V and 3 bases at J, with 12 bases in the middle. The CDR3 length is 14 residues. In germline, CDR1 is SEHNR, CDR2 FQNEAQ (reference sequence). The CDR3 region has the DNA TGTGCCAGCAGCTTGGGGCAGGCCGACTACGAGCAGTACTTC. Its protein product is CASSLGQADYEQYF.

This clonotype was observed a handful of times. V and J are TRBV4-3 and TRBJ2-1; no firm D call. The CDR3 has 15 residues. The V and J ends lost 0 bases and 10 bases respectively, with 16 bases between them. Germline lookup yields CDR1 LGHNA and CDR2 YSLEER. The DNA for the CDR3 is TGCGCCAGCAGCCAAGATACGGACCCCATTCGGGAGCAGTTCTTC. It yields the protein CASSQDTDPIREQFF.

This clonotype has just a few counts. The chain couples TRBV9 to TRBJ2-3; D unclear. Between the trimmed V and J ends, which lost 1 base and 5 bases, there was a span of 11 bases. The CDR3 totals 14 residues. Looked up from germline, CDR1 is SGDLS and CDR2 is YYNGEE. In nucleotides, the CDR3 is TGTGCCAGCAGCGTATTCGGGCGCGAAGATACGCAGTATTTT. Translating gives CASSVFGREDTQYF.

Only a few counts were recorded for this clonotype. The chain's CDR3 is CASKHAGELFF. CDR3 sequence (DNA): TGTGCCAGCAAACACGCCGGGGAGCTGTTTTTT. This chain uses TRBV28 with TRBJ2-2, with D uncertain. The CDR3 contains 11 residues. V lost 7 bases and J lost 6, with 6 bases in between. Germline-derived CDR1 and CDR2 are MDHEN and SYDVKM.

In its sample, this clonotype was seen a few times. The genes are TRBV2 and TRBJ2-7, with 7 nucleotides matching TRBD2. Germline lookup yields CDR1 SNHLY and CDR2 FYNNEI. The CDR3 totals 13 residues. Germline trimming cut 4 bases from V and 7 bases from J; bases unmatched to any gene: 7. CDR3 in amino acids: CASSGFFGGEQYV. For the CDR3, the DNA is TGTGCCAGCAGTGGTTTTTTCGGGGGGGAGCAGTACGTC.

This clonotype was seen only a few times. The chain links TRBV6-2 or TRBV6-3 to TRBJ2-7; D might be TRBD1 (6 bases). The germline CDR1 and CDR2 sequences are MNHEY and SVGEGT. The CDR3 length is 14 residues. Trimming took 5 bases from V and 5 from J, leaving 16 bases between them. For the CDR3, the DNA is TGTGCCAGCAGTACGGACGACAGGTTCGACGAGCAGTACTTC. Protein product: CASSTDDRFDEQYF.

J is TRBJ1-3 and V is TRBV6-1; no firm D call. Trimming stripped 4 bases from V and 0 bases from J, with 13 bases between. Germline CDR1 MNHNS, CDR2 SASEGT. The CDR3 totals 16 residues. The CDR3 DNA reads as TGTGCCAGCAGTGCCCGCGACGGGAGCTCTGGAAACACCATATATTTT. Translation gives CASSARDGSSGNTIYF.

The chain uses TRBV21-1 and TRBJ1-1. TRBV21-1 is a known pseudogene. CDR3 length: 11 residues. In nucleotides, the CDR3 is TGTGCCAGCAGCAAAGTCAGTGAAGCTTTCTTT. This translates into CASSKVSEAFF.

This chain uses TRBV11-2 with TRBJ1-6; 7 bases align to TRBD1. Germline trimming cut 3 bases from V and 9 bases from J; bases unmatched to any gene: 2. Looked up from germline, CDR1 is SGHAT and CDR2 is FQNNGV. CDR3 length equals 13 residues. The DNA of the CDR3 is TGTGCCAGCAGCTTCCAGGGGGGTTCACCCCTCCACTTT. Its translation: CASSFQGGSPLHF.